These 3 T cell receptor beta chains came from one sample sequenced in a study of a mutant IDH1 vaccine in newly diagnosed glioma. Profiling relied on immunoSEQ multiplex PCR, and the TCRdb table lists in-frame clones only, not all of them. Among some 30,000 clones listed, over 65% were seen once. Their cognate antigens are unknown. The time point: week 35, safety follow-up. The study gave 300 ug of mutant IDH1 20-mer peptide per vaccine dose, with topical imiquimod. Sequencing used PBMCs, obtained from a glioma patient whose treatment included an IDH1 peptide vaccine. These receptors were collected from a man under 40 with glioma.

The gene calls are TRBV15 and TRBJ1-1, with no clear D. The CDR3 has 13 amino acids. V lost 5 bases to trimming and J lost 5 bases, with 12 bases between them. Germline lookup yields CDR1 LNHNV and CDR2 YYDKDF (reference sequence). CDR3 nucleotides: TGTGCCACCAGCCAGTTTTTAGGAACTGAAGCTTTCTTT. This codes for CATSQFLGTEAFF.

This clone has a single count. J is TRBJ1-2 and V is TRBV4-1; 7 bases line up with TRBD1. There are 17 residues in the CDR3. Germline V gives CDR1 MGHRA, CDR2 YSYEKL. With 3 bases clipped from V and 5 bases from J, the junction kept 15 bases outside the gene matches. CDR3 region: CASSQVTPGQRLYGYTF. The DNA of the CDR3 is TGCGCCAGCAGCCAGGTAACCCCGGGACAGCGTTTATATGGCTACACCTTC.

The chain combines TRBV14 with TRBJ2-1, with 13 positions matching TRBD2. The V and J ends lost 2 bases and 0 bases, in that order; junction bases with no gene match: 19. Germline V gene data show CDR1 as SGHDN and CDR2 as FVKESK. There are 23 residues in the CDR3. CDR3: CASSQPGLAGIEYRLSSYNEQFF. CDR3 DNA: TGTGCCAGCAGCCAACCGGGACTAGCGGGAATAGAATATCGGTTGAGCTCCTACAATGAGCAGTTCTTC. Filled out from reference TRBV14 and TRBJ2-1, the complete variable domain reads EAGVTQFPSHSVIEKGQTVTLRCDPISGHDNLYWYRRVMGKEIKFLLHFVKESKQDESGMPNNRFLAERTGGTYSTLKVQPAELEDSGVYFCASSQPGLAGIEYRLSSYNEQFFGPGTRLTVL.